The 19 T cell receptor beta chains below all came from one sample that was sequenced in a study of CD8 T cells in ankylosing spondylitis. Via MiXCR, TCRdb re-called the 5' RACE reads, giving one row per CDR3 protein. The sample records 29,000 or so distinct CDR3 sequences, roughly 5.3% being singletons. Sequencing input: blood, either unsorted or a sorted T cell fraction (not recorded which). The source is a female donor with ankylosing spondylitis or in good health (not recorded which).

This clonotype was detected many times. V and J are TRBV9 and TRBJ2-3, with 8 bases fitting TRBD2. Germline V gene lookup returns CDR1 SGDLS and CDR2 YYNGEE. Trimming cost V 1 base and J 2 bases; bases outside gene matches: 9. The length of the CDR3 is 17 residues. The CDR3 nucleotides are TGTGCCAGCAGCGTAACCAGCGGGGGTGGATCCACAGATACGCAGTATTTT. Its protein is CASSVTSGGGSTDTQYF.

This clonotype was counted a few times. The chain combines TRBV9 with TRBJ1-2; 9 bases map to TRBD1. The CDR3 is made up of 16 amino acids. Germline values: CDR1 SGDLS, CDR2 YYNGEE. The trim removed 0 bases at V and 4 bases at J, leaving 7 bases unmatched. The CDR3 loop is CASSVEGQGGAYGYTF. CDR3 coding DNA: TGTGCCAGCAGCGTAGAGGGACAGGGAGGAGCCTATGGCTACACCTTC.

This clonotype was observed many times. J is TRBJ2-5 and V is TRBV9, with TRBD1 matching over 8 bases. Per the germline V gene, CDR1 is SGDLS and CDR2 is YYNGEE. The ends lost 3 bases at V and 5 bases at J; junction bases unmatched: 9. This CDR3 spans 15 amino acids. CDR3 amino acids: CASSAGTGWMETQYF. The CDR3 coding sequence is TGTGCCAGCAGCGCAGGGACAGGTTGGATGGAGACCCAGTACTTC.

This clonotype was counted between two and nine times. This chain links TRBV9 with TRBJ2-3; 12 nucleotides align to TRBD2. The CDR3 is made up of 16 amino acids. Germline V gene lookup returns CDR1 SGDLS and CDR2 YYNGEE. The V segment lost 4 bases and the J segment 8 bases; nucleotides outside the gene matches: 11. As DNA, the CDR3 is TGTGCCAGCAGCTCTCAGACTAGCGGGGGTCTAGGTACGCAGTATTTT. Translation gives CASSSQTSGGLGTQYF.

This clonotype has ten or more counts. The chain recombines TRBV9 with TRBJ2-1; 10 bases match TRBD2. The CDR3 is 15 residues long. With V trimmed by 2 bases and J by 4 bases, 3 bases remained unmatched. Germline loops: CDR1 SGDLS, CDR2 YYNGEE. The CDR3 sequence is CASSVGLAVYNEQFF. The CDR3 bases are TGTGCCAGCAGCGTTGGACTAGCGGTGTACAATGAGCAGTTCTTC.

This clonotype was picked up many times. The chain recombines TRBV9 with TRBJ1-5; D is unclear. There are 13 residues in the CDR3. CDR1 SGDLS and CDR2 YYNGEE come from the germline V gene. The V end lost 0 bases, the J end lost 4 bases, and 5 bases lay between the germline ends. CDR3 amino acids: CASSVAVNQPQHF. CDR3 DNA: TGTGCCAGCAGCGTAGCGGTTAATCAGCCCCAGCATTTT.

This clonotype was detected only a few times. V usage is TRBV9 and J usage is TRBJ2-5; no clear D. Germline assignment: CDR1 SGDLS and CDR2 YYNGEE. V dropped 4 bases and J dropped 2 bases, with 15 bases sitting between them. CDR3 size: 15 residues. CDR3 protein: CASSPTPSAQETQYF. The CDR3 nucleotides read TGTGCCAGCAGCCCCACACCGAGTGCTCAAGAGACCCAGTACTTC.

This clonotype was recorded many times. CDR3 residues: CASSPRTGGVYEQYF. The CDR3 DNA is TGTGCCAGCAGCCCGAGGACAGGGGGCGTATACGAGCAGTACTTC. The rearrangement joins TRBV9 to TRBJ2-7; 11 nucleotides line up with TRBD1. The CDR3 has 15 amino acids. CDR1 is SGDLS and CDR2 is YYNGEE in the germline V gene. V lost 4 bases and J lost 4; bases outside the gene matches: 7.

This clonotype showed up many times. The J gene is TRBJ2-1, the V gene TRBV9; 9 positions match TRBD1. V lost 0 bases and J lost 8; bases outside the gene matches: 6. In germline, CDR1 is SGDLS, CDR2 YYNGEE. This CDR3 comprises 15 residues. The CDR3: CASSVGGQGFHEQFF. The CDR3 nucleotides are TGTGCCAGCAGCGTAGGGGGACAGGGTTTTCATGAGCAGTTCTTC.

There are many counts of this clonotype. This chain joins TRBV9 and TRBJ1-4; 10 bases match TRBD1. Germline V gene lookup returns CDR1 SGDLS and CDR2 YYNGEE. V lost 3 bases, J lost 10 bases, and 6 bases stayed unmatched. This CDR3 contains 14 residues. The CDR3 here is CASSATGGGGKLFF. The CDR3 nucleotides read TGTGCCAGCAGCGCGACAGGGGGCGGGGGAAAACTGTTTTTT.

CDR3: CASREGGGNTESFF. DNA for the CDR3: TGTGCAAGTCGGGAGGGAGGGGGGAACACTGAATCTTTCTTT. The chain carries TRBV12-2 and TRBJ1-1. TRBV12-2 has pseudogene status. This CDR3 is built from 14 residues.

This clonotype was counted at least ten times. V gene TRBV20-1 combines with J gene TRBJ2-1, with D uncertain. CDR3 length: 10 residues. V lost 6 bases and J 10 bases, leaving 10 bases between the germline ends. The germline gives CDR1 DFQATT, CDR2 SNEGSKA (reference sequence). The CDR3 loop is CSAHLREQFF. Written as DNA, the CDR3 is TGCAGTGCCCATCTACGGGAGCAGTTCTTC.

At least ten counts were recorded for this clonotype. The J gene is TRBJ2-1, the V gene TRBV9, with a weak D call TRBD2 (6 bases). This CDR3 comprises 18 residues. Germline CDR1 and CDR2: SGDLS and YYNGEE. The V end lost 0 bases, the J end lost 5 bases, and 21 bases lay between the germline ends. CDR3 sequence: CASSVAPLGPSVNNEQFF. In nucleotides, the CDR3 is TGTGCCAGCAGCGTAGCTCCTCTGGGTCCTAGCGTGAACAATGAGCAGTTCTTC.

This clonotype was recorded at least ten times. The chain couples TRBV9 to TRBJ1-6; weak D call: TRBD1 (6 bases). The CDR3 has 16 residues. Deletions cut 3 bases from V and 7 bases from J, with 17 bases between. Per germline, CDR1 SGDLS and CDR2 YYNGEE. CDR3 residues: CASSGGQPLMNSPLHF. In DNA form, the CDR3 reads TGTGCCAGCAGCGGCGGACAGCCTCTTATGAATTCACCCCTCCACTTT.

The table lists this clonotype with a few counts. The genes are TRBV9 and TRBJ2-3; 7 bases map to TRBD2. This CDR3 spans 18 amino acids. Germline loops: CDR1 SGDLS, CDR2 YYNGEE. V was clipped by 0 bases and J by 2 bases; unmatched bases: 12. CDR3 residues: CASSVGGGLSLNTDTQYF. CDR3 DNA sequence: TGTGCCAGCAGCGTAGGCGGGGGACTCTCCCTTAACACAGATACGCAGTATTTT.

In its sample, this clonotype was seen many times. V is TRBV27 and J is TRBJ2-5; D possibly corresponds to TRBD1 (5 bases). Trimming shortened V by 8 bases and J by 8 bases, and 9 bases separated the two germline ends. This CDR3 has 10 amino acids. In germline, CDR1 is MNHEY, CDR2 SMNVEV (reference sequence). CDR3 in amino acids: CASAQDTQYF. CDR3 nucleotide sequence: TGTGCCAGCGCACAGGACACCCAGTACTTC.

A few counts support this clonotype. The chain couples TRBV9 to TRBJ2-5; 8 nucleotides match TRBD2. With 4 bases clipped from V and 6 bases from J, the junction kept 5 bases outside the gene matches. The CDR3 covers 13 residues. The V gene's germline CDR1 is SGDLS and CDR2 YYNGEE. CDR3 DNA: TGTGCCAGCAGCCAGCGGGAGATGCAGACCCAGTACTTC. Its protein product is CASSQREMQTQYF.

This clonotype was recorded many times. As DNA, the CDR3 is TGTGCCAGCAGCGTCACAGGACAGGGAAGAGGAGATACGCAGTATTTT. This encodes CASSVTGQGRGDTQYF. V and J are TRBV9 and TRBJ2-3; 8 nucleotides agree with TRBD1. CDR3 length: 16 residues. V gave up 2 bases and J gave up 5 bases; unmatched junction bases: 10. The germline V gene encodes CDR1 SGDLS and CDR2 YYNGEE.

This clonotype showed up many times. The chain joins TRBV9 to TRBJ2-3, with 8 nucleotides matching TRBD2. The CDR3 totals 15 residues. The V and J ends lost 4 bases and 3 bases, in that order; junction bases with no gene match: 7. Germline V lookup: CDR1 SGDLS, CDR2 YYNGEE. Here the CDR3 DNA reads TGTGCCAGCAGCTCCTCGGGAGGGCCTACAGATACGCAGTATTTT. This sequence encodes CASSSSGGPTDTQYF.